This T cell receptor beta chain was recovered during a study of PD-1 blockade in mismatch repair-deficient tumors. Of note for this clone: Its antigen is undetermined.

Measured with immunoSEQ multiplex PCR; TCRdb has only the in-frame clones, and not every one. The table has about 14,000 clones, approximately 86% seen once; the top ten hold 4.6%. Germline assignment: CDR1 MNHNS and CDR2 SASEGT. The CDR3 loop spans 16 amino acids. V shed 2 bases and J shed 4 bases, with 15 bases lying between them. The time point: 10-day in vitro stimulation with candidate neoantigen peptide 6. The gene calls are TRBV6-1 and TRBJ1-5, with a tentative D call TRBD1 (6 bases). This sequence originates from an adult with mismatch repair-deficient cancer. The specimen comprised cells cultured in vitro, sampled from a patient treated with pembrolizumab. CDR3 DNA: TGTGCCAGCAGTGAACGGGGGGCAGCGCTTAATCAGCCCCAGCATTTT. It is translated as CASSERGAALNQPQHF.